Below, 27 T cell receptor beta chains from the same sample are listed, as sequenced in a study of T cell responses to AZD1222 COVID-19 vaccine (dated by TCRdb to 2020 to 2022). Library preparation used the immunoSEQ multiplex PCR assay. TCRdb obtained this table from immuneACCESS and retained in-frame rearrangements with V and J assigned. These tables miss some clones; where compared with another copy, unresolved V genes account for less than half of the shortfall, and the remainder is unexplained. The sample contains approximately 50,000 clones, about 86% of them found a single time. In total, the top ten clones hold 6% to 7% of the sample. The sample's time point label, in plain terms: about 28 days (+/-7) after the second vaccine dose. Source: peripheral blood, taken 28 days after the second AZD1222 dose. Source of these receptors: an adult who received the AZD1222 COVID-19 vaccine.

The chain carries TRBV5-4 and TRBJ1-1; D perhaps matches TRBD1 (6 bases). Germline V CDR1 and CDR2: SGHNT, YYREEE (reference sequence). This CDR3 comprises 13 residues. The ends were cut back, 5 bases at V and 2 bases at J, with 10 bases in the middle. The CDR3 DNA sequence: TGTGCCAGCAGAGGACAGTTAAACACTGAAGCTTTCTTT. It specifies CASRGQLNTEAFF.

The rearrangement joins TRBV3-1 (or the pseudogene TRBV3-2) to TRBJ2-7; 9 bases agree with TRBD2. The CDR3 spans 16 residues. CDR1 and CDR2 (germline): LGHDT, YNNKEL (reference sequence). V was pared by 5 bases and J by 1 base, with 9 bases of the junction left unmatched. The CDR3 nucleotides are TGTGCCAGCAGCGGAAAGGCTAGCGGGGTATCCTACGAGCAGTACTTC. Its translation: CASSGKASGVSYEQYF.

This sequence joins TRBV6-2 or TRBV6-3 and TRBJ1-4; D gene uncertain. Trimming removed 6 bases from V and 6 bases from J, with 20 bases in between. The CDR3 spans 16 residues. The V gene's germline CDR1 is MNHEY and CDR2 SVGEGT. CDR3 sequence reads: CASSPGNRRIDEKLFF. In DNA, the CDR3 is TGTGCCAGCAGCCCCGGGAACAGAAGGATTGATGAAAAACTGTTTTTT.

V usage is TRBV24-1 and J usage is TRBJ2-7; D gene ambiguous. The CDR3 has 12 residues. Germline V gene data show CDR1 as KGHDR and CDR2 as SFDVKD. Trimming took off 5 bases at V and 1 base at J, with 5 bases between the two ends. CDR3 nucleotides: TGTGCCACCAGTGGGAATTCCTACGAGCAGTACTTC. Its protein is CATSGNSYEQYF.

CDR3 residues: CASSVDLSYEQYF. In DNA, the CDR3 is TGTGCCAGCAGCGTAGATCTCTCCTACGAGCAGTACTTC. The chain is built from TRBV9 and TRBJ2-7; D is ambiguous. CDR3 length: 13 amino acids. Trimming took 0 bases from V and 0 from J, leaving 4 bases between them. Germline-derived CDR1 and CDR2 are SGDLS and YYNGEE.

The CDR3 here is CASSYSYSRATLHF. CDR3 nucleotide sequence: TGTGCCAGCAGTTACTCGTATTCCCGGGCCACCCTCCACTTT. The chain joins TRBV6-5 to TRBJ1-6; D uncertain. CDR3 length equals 14 residues. Between the trimmed V and J ends, which lost 0 bases and 14 bases, there was a span of 14 bases. CDR1 is MNHEY and CDR2 is SVGAGI in the germline V gene.

The gene calls are TRBV25-1 and TRBJ1-2; a weak D match, TRBD1 (5 bases). V was clipped by 6 bases and J by 2 bases, with 16 bases between them. CDR1 MGHDK and CDR2 SYGVNS come from the germline V gene. The length of the CDR3 is 15 residues. CDR3 nucleotides: TGTGCCAGCAGGAGATCGGGACCGAGAAACTATGGCTACACCTTC. It specifies CASRRSGPRNYGYTF.

This chain links TRBV2 with TRBJ2-7, with TRBD2 matching over 11 bases. The CDR3 has 24 amino acids. The V gene's germline CDR1 is SNHLY and CDR2 FYNNEI. V was clipped by 3 bases and J by 7 bases; unmatched bases: 35. The CDR3 region is CASSDLPGELAGGPNSYDFNEQYF. In DNA, the CDR3 is TGTGCCAGCAGTGATCTCCCGGGGGAATTAGCGGGAGGGCCCAACTCCTACGATTTTAATGAGCAGTACTTC.

The chain links TRBV19 to TRBJ2-7, with D possibly TRBD1 on 6 matching bases. CDR1 LNHDA and CDR2 SQIVND come from the germline V gene (reference sequence). The CDR3 spans 14 residues. Trimming removed 3 bases at V and 2 bases at J, with 11 bases between. As DNA, the CDR3 is TGTGCCAGTAGTATCGACAGGAACCCCTACGAGCAGTACTTC. Its translation: CASSIDRNPYEQYF.

This sequence joins TRBV7-8 and TRBJ2-7, with 9 bases identical to TRBD1. The V and J ends lost 10 bases and 6 bases, in that order; junction bases with no gene match: 13. Looked up from germline, CDR1 is SGHVS and CDR2 is FQNEAQ. This CDR3 contains 14 residues. The CDR3 here is CATQSGTGPSEQYF. The DNA for the CDR3 is TGTGCCACACAGTCGGGGACAGGGCCCTCCGAGCAGTACTTC.

The rearrangement uses TRBV5-4 and TRBJ2-3; 10 positions match TRBD2. This CDR3 contains 15 residues. The J segment lost 0 bases and the V segment lost 4 bases, leaving 2 bases of the junction unmatched. Germline CDR1 SGHNT, CDR2 YYREEE (reference sequence). CDR3: CASSPSGRSTDTQYF. In DNA form, the CDR3 reads TGTGCCAGCAGCCCTAGCGGGAGAAGCACAGATACGCAGTATTTT.

The chain carries TRBV7-9 and TRBJ2-2, with 9 bases identical to TRBD1. The V and J ends lost 4 bases and 0 bases, in that order; junction bases with no gene match: 12. Per germline, CDR1 SEHNR and CDR2 FQNEAQ (reference sequence). This CDR3 spans 19 amino acids. DNA of the CDR3: TGTGCCAGCAGCTCCCGGAAGGGGACAGGGAGTACGAACACCGGGGAGCTGTTTTTT. Its protein product is CASSSRKGTGSTNTGELFF.

This clone was counted between two and nine times. This chain links TRBV7-3 with TRBJ2-2; D gene uncertain. Trimming pared 0 bases from V and 2 bases from J, leaving 4 bases between. The CDR3 runs 14 residues. Germline V gene sequence: CDR1 SGHTA, CDR2 FQGTGA. The CDR3, as DNA: TGTGCCAGCAGCTTAACGGGTAACACCGGGGAGCTGTTTTTT. Translation: CASSLTGNTGELFF.

The chain carries TRBV7-6 and TRBJ2-7; D gene unclear. CDR1 is SGHVS and CDR2 is FNYEAQ in the germline V gene. Trimming cost V 1 base and J 2 bases, with 12 bases left between them. This CDR3 comprises 15 residues. DNA of the CDR3: TGTGCCAGCAGCTTAGGTGGCAGTATAACCTACGAGCAGTACTTC. It codes for CASSLGGSITYEQYF.

This clone occurred once. This chain links TRBV5-4 with TRBJ2-1; 8 nucleotides match TRBD2. The CDR3 runs 15 residues. CDR1 is SGHNT, CDR2 YYREEE, per germline (reference sequence). The trim removed 0 bases at V and 4 bases at J, leaving 3 bases unmatched. CDR3 in amino acids: CASSLDIAGYNEQFF. The DNA for the CDR3 is TGTGCCAGCAGCTTGGACATAGCGGGATACAATGAGCAGTTCTTC. The whole variable domain, filled in from reference TRBV5-4 and TRBJ2-1, reads ETGVTQSPTHLIKTRGQQVTLRCSSQSGHNTVSWYQQALGQGPQFIFQYYREEENGRGNFPPRFSGLQFPNYSSELNVNALELDDSALYLCASSLDIAGYNEQFFGPGTRLTVL.

This clone was counted a few times. The V and J genes are TRBV19 and TRBJ1-2; 8 bases fit TRBD1. Germline V CDR1 and CDR2: LNHDA, SQIVND (reference sequence). The CDR3 loop spans 15 amino acids. The trim removed 7 bases at V and 2 bases at J, leaving 9 bases unmatched. In DNA form, the CDR3 reads TGTGCCAGTACACCCGGACAGGGTGGCAACTATGGCTACACCTTC. Its protein is CASTPGQGGNYGYTF.

The genes are TRBV7-2 and TRBJ2-3; D might be TRBD1 (5 bases). Trimming pared 5 bases from V and 0 bases from J, leaving 15 bases between. This CDR3 region has 16 residues. CDR1 and CDR2 (germline): SGHTA, FQGNSA. The CDR3 is CASSPQVRPSTDTQYF. The CDR3 DNA follows: TGTGCCAGCAGCCCACAGGTTAGACCTAGCACAGATACGCAGTATTTT. Together with reference TRBV7-2 and TRBJ2-3, the CDR3 gives the full variable domain: GAGVSQSPSNKVTEKGKDVELRCDPISGHTALYWYRQSLGQGLEFLIYFQGNSAPDKSGLPSDRFSAERTGGSVSTLTIQRTQQEDSAVYLCASSPQVRPSTDTQYFGPGTRLTVL.

The chain uses TRBV19 and TRBJ2-5, with 7 bases identical to TRBD1. This CDR3 region has 14 residues. V shed 3 bases, J shed 1 base, and the junction held 2 bases outside the gene matches. The germline V gene encodes CDR1 LNHDA and CDR2 SQIVND (reference sequence). The DNA for the CDR3 is TGTGCCAGTAGTATGGGACAGAGCCAAGAGACCCAGTACTTC. It encodes CASSMGQSQETQYF.

The chain joins TRBV11-3 to TRBJ2-5, with D possibly being TRBD2 (5 bases). The CDR3 sequence is 15 residues long. V lost 3 bases to trimming and J lost 4 bases, with 15 bases between them. Germline V gene sequence: CDR1 SGHNT, CDR2 YENEEA. CDR3 sequence (DNA): TGTGCCAGCAGCTTGTCCGGGCTAGCTGGAGAGACCCAGTACTTC. Protein product: CASSLSGLAGETQYF.

The V and J genes are TRBV27 and TRBJ2-7; 9 bases agree with TRBD1. CDR1 MNHEY and CDR2 SMNVEV come from the germline V gene (reference sequence). The trim removed 7 bases at V and 4 bases at J, leaving 11 bases unmatched. The CDR3 is 15 residues long. The CDR3 DNA sequence: TGTGCCAGCAAATGGGCCGGACAGGGGAGGTACGAGCAGTACTTC. Residues: CASKWAGQGRYEQYF.

This clone came up once. The chain carries TRBV7-3 and TRBJ2-5; D is ambiguous. V lost 5 bases and J 4 bases, leaving 11 bases between the germline ends. The length of the CDR3 is 13 residues. Germline V gives CDR1 SGHTA, CDR2 FQGTGA. The CDR3 DNA is TGTGCCAGCAGCCCCGACTGGGCAGAGACCCAGTACTTC. It is translated as CASSPDWAETQYF.

In the case of this clone: An end of the junction does not agree with germline; a read error may underlie this. The rearrangement uses TRBV6-1 and TRBJ2-2; the D gene could be TRBD1 or TRBD2 (6 bases each). This CDR3 region has 15 residues. The germline gives CDR1 MNHNS, CDR2 SASEGT. The DNA of the CDR3 is TGTGCCAGCAGCGAAGGGGGGCCGGGCACCGGGGAGCTGTTTTTT. Amino acids: CASSEGGPGTGELFF.

The V gene is TRBV29-1, the J gene TRBJ2-1; 10 nucleotides line up with TRBD1. V lost 4 bases and J lost 2; bases outside the gene matches: 2. Germline loops: CDR1 SQVTM, CDR2 ANQGSEA. This CDR3 comprises 14 residues. CDR3 amino acids: CSVVTGGTYNEQFF. In DNA form, the CDR3 reads TGCAGCGTTGTGACAGGGGGCACCTACAATGAGCAGTTCTTC.

The CDR3, as DNA: TGTGCCAGCAGCAAGGGGCTAGCGGGAGGGACTGAGCAGTTCTTC. Protein sequence: CASSKGLAGGTEQFF. The gene calls are TRBV5-4 and TRBJ2-1; 12 bases are shared with TRBD2. The CDR3 runs to 15 residues. The germline CDR1 and CDR2 sequences are SGHNT and YYREEE (reference sequence). The junction had 8 bases not matched to a gene; V was cut back by 4 bases and J by 9 bases.

The rearrangement links TRBV7-2 to TRBJ1-3; maybe TRBD1 (6 bases). Per germline, CDR1 SGHTA and CDR2 FQGNSA. The length of the CDR3 is 15 residues. V lost 3 bases and J 2 bases, leaving 11 bases between the germline ends. In DNA form, the CDR3 reads TGTGCCAGCAGCTTTATGACAGGACCTGGAAACACCATATATTTT. Residues: CASSFMTGPGNTIYF.

This clone has a single count. V is TRBV6-2 or TRBV6-3 and J is TRBJ2-3; unclear D gene. The germline CDR1 and CDR2 sequences are MNHEY and SVGEGT. V was clipped by 4 bases and J by 2 bases, with 7 bases between them. The length of the CDR3 is 13 residues. CDR3 DNA: TGTGCCAGCAGTTTAATCAACACAGATACGCAGTATTTT. It specifies CASSLINTDTQYF.

The V call is TRBV11-3, the J call TRBJ2-5, with 7 nucleotides matching TRBD2. Trimming took 5 bases from V and 2 from J; bases not matched to a gene: 17. The length of the CDR3 is 18 residues. Germline CDR1 reads SGHNT; CDR2 reads YENEEA. The CDR3 bases are TGTGCCAGCAGCATGGGGTGGGGCGGGAGAGAGAAACAAGAGACCCAGTACTTC. This gives the protein CASSMGWGGREKQETQYF.